The 11 T cell receptor beta chains in this list originate from one sample, sequenced in a study of blood T cell repertoires in COVID-19. The repertoire was sequenced with immunoSEQ multiplex PCR; TCRdb's copy has only in-frame clones and lacks some. The data contain some 66,000 clones, over 80% of them seen just once; the ten biggest clones take up about 7.3%. The sample was peripheral blood. All receptors derive from a human donor in a cohort sampled during active COVID-19.

This clone has just one count. This chain connects TRBV11-2 to TRBJ2-7; weak D call: TRBD2 (6 bases). V lost 2 bases and J lost 6, with 17 bases in between. The CDR3 is made up of 15 amino acids. Looked up from germline, CDR1 is SGHAT and CDR2 is FQNNGV. The CDR3 DNA is TGTGCCAGCAGCTTAATGGTCTCTAGCGAGGTCGAGCAGTACTTC. It codes for CASSLMVSSEVEQYF.

This clone occurred once. The chain couples TRBV19 to TRBJ2-3, with 11 bases aligning to TRBD2. V lost 4 bases to trimming and J lost 6 bases; unmatched junction nucleotides: 9. Per the germline V gene, CDR1 is LNHDA and CDR2 is SQIVND (reference sequence). The CDR3 is 16 residues long. CDR3 nucleotides: TGTGCCAGTAGTAGTAAAACTAGCGGGAGATGGGATACGCAGTATTTT. Translated: CASSSKTSGRWDTQYF.

This clone was recorded once. The V call is TRBV18, the J call TRBJ2-3; no firm D call. The CDR3 runs to 18 residues. CDR1 is KGHSH, CDR2 LQKENI, per germline. Trimming stripped 2 bases from V and 0 bases from J, with 18 bases between. The CDR3 here is CASSPRSTVKTSTDTQYF. The CDR3, as DNA: TGTGCCAGCTCACCAAGGTCTACAGTGAAAACTAGCACAGATACGCAGTATTTT.

The chain carries TRBV28 and TRBJ1-2; 7 bases line up with TRBD1. This CDR3 has 13 amino acids. The germline V gene has CDR1 MDHEN and CDR2 SYDVKM. V lost 10 bases to trimming and J lost 0 bases; unmatched junction nucleotides: 5. CDR3 residues: CATGTAANYGYTF. The CDR3 region has the DNA TGTGCCACCGGGACAGCAGCTAACTATGGCTACACCTTC.

The chain joins TRBV19 to TRBJ1-3; 7 bases line up with TRBD1. The length of the CDR3 is 16 residues. Germline trimming cut 4 bases from V and 0 bases from J; bases unmatched to any gene: 6. Germline V gene sequence: CDR1 LNHDA, CDR2 SQIVND (reference sequence). The DNA of the CDR3 is TGTGCCAGTAGTACCGGACAGGACGACTCTGGAAACACCATATATTTT. Its protein product is CASSTGQDDSGNTIYF.

The J gene is TRBJ1-6, the V gene TRBV6-2 or TRBV6-3, with D possibly matching TRBD1 (6 bases). V was trimmed by 0 bases and J by 0 bases, leaving 6 bases between them. The CDR3 totals 16 residues. Looked up from germline, CDR1 is MNHEY and CDR2 is SVGEGT. The CDR3 spells CASSYSTGSYNSPLHF. The CDR3 nucleotides read TGTGCCAGCAGTTACTCGACAGGCTCCTATAATTCACCCCTCCACTTT.

This rearrangement joins TRBV2 to TRBJ1-1; 8 bases are a match to TRBD1. J gave up 11 bases and V 2 bases, and 7 bases lay outside the gene matches. CDR1 is SNHLY, CDR2 FYNNEI, per germline. The CDR3 runs 13 residues. The CDR3, as DNA: TGTGCCAGCAGTGAACAGGGGGCTTTTACGGCTTTCTTT. It is translated as CASSEQGAFTAFF. The full variable domain, rest sourced from reference TRBV2 and TRBJ1-1, is EPEVTQTPSHQVTQMGQEVILRCVPISNHLYFYWYRQILGQKVEFLVSFYNNEISEKSEIFDDQFSVERPDGSNFTLKIRSTKLEDSAMYFCASSEQGAFTAFFGQGTRLTVV.

This chain connects TRBV28 to TRBJ2-7, with a weak D call TRBD1 (6 bases). Germline CDR1 and CDR2: MDHEN and SYDVKM. V lost 6 bases, J lost 1 base, and 16 bases lay in between. The CDR3 is 15 residues long. The CDR3 DNA is TGTGCCAGCAGCACCCACAGGGATGGGTCCTACGAGCAGTACTTC. This sequence encodes CASSTHRDGSYEQYF. The variable domain in full, with the rest retrieved from reference TRBV28 and TRBJ2-7, is DVKVTQSSRYLVKRTGEKVFLECVQDMDHENMFWYRQDPGLGLRLIYFSYDVKMKEKGDIPEGYSVSREKKERFSLILESASTNQTSMYLCASSTHRDGSYEQYFGPGTRLTVT.

J is TRBJ2-5 and V is TRBV7-2, with a tentative D call TRBD2 (7 bases). From germline, CDR1 is SGHTA and CDR2 FQGNSA. The CDR3 is 16 amino acids. V was trimmed by 3 bases and J by 4 bases, leaving 18 bases between them. The CDR3 reads CASSLGTRGGGETQYF. The DNA of the CDR3 is TGTGCCAGCAGCTTGGGTACGCGGGGAGGGGGAGAGACCCAGTACTTC.

J is TRBJ1-1 and V is TRBV18; D gene ambiguous. The CDR3 spans 13 residues. Germline V gene lookup returns CDR1 KGHSH and CDR2 LQKENI. V was shortened by 2 bases and J by 7 bases, with 11 bases between the two germline ends. This CDR3 is CASSPNREGEAFF. CDR3 DNA sequence: TGTGCCAGCTCACCAAATCGGGAGGGTGAAGCTTTCTTT.

The rearrangement links TRBV7-9 to TRBJ2-2; 10 bases map to TRBD1. The CDR3 runs to 18 residues. The V segment lost 4 bases and the J segment 6 bases; nucleotides outside the gene matches: 14. Per germline, CDR1 SEHNR and CDR2 FQNEAQ (reference sequence). This chain's CDR3 is CASSSGIQRGQGPGELFF. The CDR3 DNA follows: TGTGCCAGCAGCTCCGGGATTCAGCGGGGACAGGGGCCCGGGGAGCTGTTTTTT.